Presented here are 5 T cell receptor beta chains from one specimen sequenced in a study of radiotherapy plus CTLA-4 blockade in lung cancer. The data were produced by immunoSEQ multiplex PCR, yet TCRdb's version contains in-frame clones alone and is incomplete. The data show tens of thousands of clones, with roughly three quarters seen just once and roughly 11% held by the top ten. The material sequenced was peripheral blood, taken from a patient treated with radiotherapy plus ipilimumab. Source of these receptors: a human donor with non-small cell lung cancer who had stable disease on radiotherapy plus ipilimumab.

DNA of the CDR3: TGTGCCAGCAGTTCTCCGGGTTTATATGGCTACACCTTC. It encodes CASSSPGLYGYTF. The chain combines TRBV27 with TRBJ1-2; D is unresolved. V lost 4 bases, J lost 5 bases, and 11 bases lay in between. This CDR3 comprises 13 residues. Germline V gene lookup returns CDR1 MNHEY and CDR2 SMNVEV (reference sequence).

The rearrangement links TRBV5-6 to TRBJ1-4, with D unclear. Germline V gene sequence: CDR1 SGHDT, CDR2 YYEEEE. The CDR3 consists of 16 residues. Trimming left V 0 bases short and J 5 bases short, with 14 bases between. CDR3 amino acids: CASSLGYTRVNEKLFF. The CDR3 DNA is TGTGCCAGCAGCTTGGGGTATACAAGGGTAAATGAAAAACTGTTTTTT.

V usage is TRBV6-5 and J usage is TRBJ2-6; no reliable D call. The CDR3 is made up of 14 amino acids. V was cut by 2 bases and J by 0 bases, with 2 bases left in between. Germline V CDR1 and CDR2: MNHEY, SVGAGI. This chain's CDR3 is CASSYNSGANVLTF. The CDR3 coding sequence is TGTGCCAGCAGTTACAACTCTGGGGCCAACGTCCTGACTTTC.

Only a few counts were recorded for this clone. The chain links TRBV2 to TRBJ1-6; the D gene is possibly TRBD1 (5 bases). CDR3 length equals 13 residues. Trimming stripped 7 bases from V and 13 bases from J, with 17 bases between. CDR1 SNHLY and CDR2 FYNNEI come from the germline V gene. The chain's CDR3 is CASITGQGHPLHF. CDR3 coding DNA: TGTGCCAGCATCACCGGTCAGGGCCATCCCCTCCACTTT.

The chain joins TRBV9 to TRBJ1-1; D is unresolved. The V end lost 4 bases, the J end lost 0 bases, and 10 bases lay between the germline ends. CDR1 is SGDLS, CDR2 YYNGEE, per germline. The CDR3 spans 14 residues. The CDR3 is CASSPSKLNTEAFF. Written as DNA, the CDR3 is TGTGCCAGCAGCCCGTCCAAACTGAACACTGAAGCTTTCTTT. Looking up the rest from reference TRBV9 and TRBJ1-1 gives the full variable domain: DSGVTQTPKHLITATGQRVTLRCSPRSGDLSVYWYQQSLDQGLQFLIQYYNGEERAKGNILERFSAQQFPDLHSELNLSSLELGDSALYFCASSPSKLNTEAFFGQGTRLTVV.